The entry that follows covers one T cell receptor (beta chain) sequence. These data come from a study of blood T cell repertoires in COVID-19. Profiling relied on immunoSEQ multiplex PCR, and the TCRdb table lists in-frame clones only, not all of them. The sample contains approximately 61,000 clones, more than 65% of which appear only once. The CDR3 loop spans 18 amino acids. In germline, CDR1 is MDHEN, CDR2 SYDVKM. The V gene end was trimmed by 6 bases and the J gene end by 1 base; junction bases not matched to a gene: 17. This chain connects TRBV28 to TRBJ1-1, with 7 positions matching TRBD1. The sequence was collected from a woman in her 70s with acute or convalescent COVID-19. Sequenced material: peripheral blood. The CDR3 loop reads CASRIKPRRQGRNTEAFF. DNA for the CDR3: TGTGCCAGCAGAATTAAGCCCAGACGACAGGGACGGAACACTGAAGCTTTCTTT.